This T cell receptor beta chain appears in the sequencing data of a study of CD8+CD57+ T cells in acquired aplastic anemia. Study background: Isolated CD4+ and CD8+ cells, once sorted, yielded DNA averaging about 3.1 ug. Study-wide results and limits: Patients were compared with controls for CD8+ Simpson's diversity, and no significant difference emerged. Comparison of patients with controls identified around 31 shared CD8+ CDR3 sequences.

Patients sequenced had flow cytometry evidence of CD8+CD57+ cell expansion. Everyone among the patients had severe acquired aplastic anemia. The use of genomic DNA as template underpinned the TCR beta VDJ and CDR3 profiling. TCRdb re-analysed the reads in MiXCR, keeping a single row per CDR3 protein. The sample consists of 150,000 or so distinct CDR3 sequences, around half of them appearing once. Looked up from germline, CDR1 is SQVTM and CDR2 is ANQGSEA. This CDR3 is built from 12 residues. V lost 0 bases and J lost 2, with 5 bases in between. This clonotype was seen just once. Antigen specificity is unknown.

The receptor was isolated from a human donor with aplastic anemia. Source material: sorted CD4+, CD8+, or CD8+CD57+ T cells (not recorded which) from PBMCs. V and J are TRBV29-1 and TRBJ2-7; D call uncertain. The CDR3 coding sequence is TGCAGCGTTGAAGACGGAGCCTACGAGCAGTACTTC. As protein: CSVEDGAYEQYF.